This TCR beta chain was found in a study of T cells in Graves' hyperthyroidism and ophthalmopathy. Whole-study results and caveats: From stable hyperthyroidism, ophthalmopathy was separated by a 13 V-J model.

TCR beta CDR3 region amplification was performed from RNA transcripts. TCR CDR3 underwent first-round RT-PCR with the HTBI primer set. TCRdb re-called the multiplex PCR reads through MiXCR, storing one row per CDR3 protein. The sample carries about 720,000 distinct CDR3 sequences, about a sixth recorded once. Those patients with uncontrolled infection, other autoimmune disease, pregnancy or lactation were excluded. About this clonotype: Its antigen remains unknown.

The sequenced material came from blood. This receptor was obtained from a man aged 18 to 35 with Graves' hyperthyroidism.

CDR3 sequence: CASSPKFTDTQYF. The CDR3 bases are TGTGCCAGCTCACCAAAGTTCACAGATACGCAGTATTTT. The chain combines TRBV18 with TRBJ2-3; D gene ambiguous. Germline V lookup: CDR1 KGHSH, CDR2 LQKENI. V lost 2 bases, J lost 2 bases, and 5 bases lay in between. This CDR3 is built from 13 residues.